This TCR beta chain was observed in a study of tumor-infiltrating lymphocytes in primary liver carcinoma. Of note for this clonotype: A much more abundant neighbour one base away suggests this may be a read error.

Germline lookup yields CDR1 PRHDT and CDR2 FYEKMQ (reference sequence). This CDR3 is 14 amino acids long. The study co-extracted DNA and RNA from roughly 20-30 mg of unsorted bulk tissue. Every tumor sample held more than 75% viable tumor cells. TCR beta cDNA was made from 500 ng total RNA with a constant-region primer. Generation of the TCR beta libraries relied on three nested multiplex PCR rounds using slightly modified ARM-PCR. TRBV1-TRBV30 forward and Cbeta reverse primers drove the first two roughly 11-cycle rounds. TCRdb processed the multiplex PCR reads anew with MiXCR; each CDR3 protein has one entry. The sample lists about 130,000 distinct CDR3 sequences, 64% occurring once.

The specimen sequenced was liver tumor tissue from sampling region 3. Subset in this sample: tumor region T3, left-lateral pole. The chain uses TRBV13 and TRBJ1-1; TRBD1 matches 10 bases. The origin of this receptor is a woman aged 60-70 years with primary liver carcinoma and hepatitis B virus infection. CDR3 residues: CASSRRQGAAEASF. The CDR3 coding sequence is TGTGCCAGCAGCCGGCGACAGGGGGCCGCTGAAGCTTCCTTT.